The rows below give T cell receptor beta chains drawn from one sample of a study of blood T cells in healthy people across ages. TCRdb passed the 5' RACE reads through MiXCR, listing each CDR3 protein once. The repertoire includes fewer than 800,000 distinct CDR3 sequences, 20% to 25% of them detected once, and just under 9.5% sits in the top ten. These data are also associated with another study on T cells of mothers and their children.

The sample was blood. These receptors came from a boy younger than 18 in good health. Both conserved end residues are part of each CDR3. A D gene is named only where the DNA matches it firmly. Clone size is not always given. Where it is, it says once, few, many or a class for expanded clones.

d_gene: TRBD2; abundance: NA; j_gene: TRBJ2-3; v_gene: TRBV7-2; CDR3aa: CASSQTSGGTLSTDTQYF; CDR3nt: TGTGCCAGCAGCCAAACTAGCGGGGGGACCCTTAGCACAGATACGCAGTATTTT
d_gene: NA; abundance: NA; j_gene: TRBJ2-7; v_gene: TRBV4-2; CDR3aa: CASSQGTNEQYF; CDR3nt: TGTGCCAGCAGCCAAGGGACTAACGAGCAGTACTTC
d_gene: NA; abundance: few; j_gene: TRBJ1-5; v_gene: TRBV28; CDR3aa: CASSFEVRQPQHF; CDR3nt: TGTGCCAGCAGTTTCGAGGTTCGTCAGCCCCAGCATTTT
d_gene: NA; abundance: NA; j_gene: TRBJ2-7; v_gene: TRBV15; CDR3aa: CATSRVEANEQYF; CDR3nt: TGTGCCACCAGCAGAGTTGAGGCCAACGAGCAGTACTTC
d_gene: NA; abundance: few; j_gene: TRBJ2-5; v_gene: TRBV29-1; CDR3aa: CSVHSQETQCF; CDR3nt: TGCAGCGTGCACAGCCAAGAGACCCAGTGCTTC
d_gene: NA; abundance: NA; j_gene: TRBJ2-3; v_gene: TRBV2; CDR3aa: CASSDLGKDTQYF; CDR3nt: TGTGCCAGCAGTGATTTGGGAAAAGATACGCAGTATTTT
d_gene: TRBD1; abundance: NA; j_gene: TRBJ1-1; v_gene: TRBV20-1; CDR3aa: CSARERDRANTEAFF; CDR3nt: TGCAGTGCTAGAGAAAGGGACAGGGCGAACACTGAAGCTTTCTTT
d_gene: NA; abundance: few; j_gene: TRBJ2-3; v_gene: TRBV2; CDR3aa: CASSLFGTQVGTDTQYF; CDR3nt: TGTGCCAGCAGCCTCTTCGGGACCCAAGTAGGCACAGATACGCAGTATTTT
d_gene: TRBD2; abundance: once; j_gene: TRBJ2-5; v_gene: TRBV6-6; CDR3aa: CASSYGGDSQYF; CDR3nt: TGTGCCAGCAGTTATGGGGGGGACTCGCAGTACTTC
d_gene: NA; abundance: many; j_gene: TRBJ2-7; v_gene: TRBV20-1; CDR3aa: CSATLQGYEQYF; CDR3nt: TGCAGTGCTACCCTACAAGGTTACGAGCAGTACTTC
d_gene: NA; abundance: NA; j_gene: TRBJ2-1; v_gene: TRBV28; CDR3aa: CASSHPSGRRDEQFF; CDR3nt: TGTGCCAGCAGTCACCCCTCTGGGCGTCGGGATGAGCAGTTCTTC
d_gene: NA; abundance: few; j_gene: TRBJ2-7; v_gene: TRBV29-1; CDR3aa: CSVDLLGSHEQYF; CDR3nt: TGCAGCGTCGACCTTCTAGGGTCCCACGAGCAGTACTTC
d_gene: NA; abundance: NA; j_gene: TRBJ2-1; v_gene: TRBV9; CDR3aa: CASSVGATGSYNEQFF; CDR3nt: TGTGCCAGCAGCGTAGGGGCCACCGGCTCCTACAATGAGCAGTTCTTC
d_gene: TRBD2; abundance: NA; j_gene: TRBJ2-3; v_gene: TRBV6-2/TRBV6-3; CDR3aa: CTSRMMTSGGTDTQYF; CDR3nt: TGTACCAGCAGAATGATGACTAGCGGGGGAACAGATACGCAGTATTTT
d_gene: NA; abundance: NA; j_gene: TRBJ1-1; v_gene: TRBV29-1; CDR3aa: CSTGHMNTEAFF; CDR3nt: TGCAGTACAGGGCATATGAACACTGAAGCTTTCTTT
d_gene: TRBD1; abundance: many; j_gene: TRBJ2-7; v_gene: TRBV15; CDR3aa: CATSEERQGAHEQYF; CDR3nt: TGTGCCACCAGCGAGGAGCGACAGGGGGCCCACGAGCAGTACTTC
d_gene: TRBD2; abundance: NA; j_gene: TRBJ2-7; v_gene: TRBV10-3; CDR3aa: CAISDGTSGPTHEQYF; CDR3nt: TGTGCCATCAGTGATGGGACTAGCGGCCCGACCCACGAGCAGTACTTC
d_gene: TRBD1; abundance: many; j_gene: TRBJ2-7; v_gene: TRBV4-1; CDR3aa: CASSPGTGVSYEQYF; CDR3nt: TGCGCCAGCAGCCCCGGGACAGGGGTATCCTACGAGCAGTACTTC
d_gene: TRBD2; abundance: NA; j_gene: TRBJ2-7; v_gene: TRBV20-1; CDR3aa: CSARGVLAGLYEQYF; CDR3nt: TGCAGTGCTAGGGGCGTCCTAGCGGGCCTCTACGAGCAGTACTTC
d_gene: NA; abundance: few; j_gene: TRBJ2-3; v_gene: TRBV6-5; CDR3aa: CASSYDDRTSDWPISTDTQYF; CDR3nt: TGTGCCAGCAGTTACGATGACAGGACCTCAGACTGGCCTATCTCTACAGATACGCAGTATTTT
d_gene: TRBD2; abundance: NA; j_gene: TRBJ2-5; v_gene: TRBV20-1; CDR3aa: CSASIPSGHQETQYF; CDR3nt: TGCAGTGCCTCGATCCCTAGCGGCCATCAAGAGACCCAGTACTTC
d_gene: NA; abundance: NA; j_gene: TRBJ2-7; v_gene: TRBV10-3; CDR3aa: CAISESFSYEQYF; CDR3nt: TGTGCCATCAGTGAATCATTTAGCTACGAGCAGTACTTC
d_gene: NA; abundance: NA; j_gene: TRBJ2-1; v_gene: TRBV28; CDR3aa: CASSAPGIADYNEQFF; CDR3nt: TGTGCCAGCAGTGCCCCCGGGATAGCGGACTACAATGAGCAGTTCTTC
d_gene: NA; abundance: NA; j_gene: TRBJ2-5; v_gene: TRBV11-2; CDR3aa: CASSSPRGPQETQYF; CDR3nt: TGTGCCAGCAGCTCACCGAGGGGTCCCCAAGAGACCCAGTACTTC
d_gene: TRBD1; abundance: NA; j_gene: TRBJ1-1; v_gene: TRBV10-3; CDR3aa: CAVSVIRDRETEAFF; CDR3nt: TGTGCCGTCAGTGTCATTAGGGACAGGGAAACTGAAGCTTTCTTT
d_gene: NA; abundance: NA; j_gene: TRBJ1-5; v_gene: TRBV6-1; CDR3aa: CASLPSHPGSSNQPQHF; CDR3nt: TGTGCCAGCCTACCTTCCCATCCAGGGAGTAGCAATCAGCCCCAGCATTTT
d_gene: NA; abundance: NA; j_gene: TRBJ1-5; v_gene: TRBV7-2; CDR3aa: CASSFKGGGQPQHF; CDR3nt: TGTGCCAGCAGCTTTAAAGGGGGGGGTCAGCCCCAGCATTTT
d_gene: TRBD1; abundance: few; j_gene: TRBJ1-1; v_gene: TRBV10-3; CDR3aa: CAISWDRATEAFF; CDR3nt: TGTGCCATCAGCTGGGACAGGGCCACTGAAGCTTTCTTT
d_gene: NA; abundance: few; j_gene: TRBJ2-2; v_gene: TRBV11-3; CDR3aa: CASSRTGPNTGELFF; CDR3nt: TGTGCCAGCAGCCGAACAGGGCCCAACACCGGGGAGCTGTTTTTT
d_gene: TRBD2; abundance: NA; j_gene: TRBJ2-2; v_gene: TRBV4-3; CDR3aa: CASSPGLAGGQNTGELFF; CDR3nt: TGCGCCAGCAGCCCCGGACTAGCGGGGGGTCAGAACACCGGGGAGCTGTTTTTT
d_gene: TRBD2; abundance: NA; j_gene: TRBJ2-5; v_gene: TRBV25-1; CDR3aa: CASSESAGGETQYF; CDR3nt: TGTGCCAGCAGTGAATCGGCGGGAGGCGAGACCCAGTACTTC
d_gene: NA; abundance: NA; j_gene: TRBJ1-2; v_gene: TRBV20-1; CDR3aa: CSASDRRGAVGYTF; CDR3nt: TGCAGTGCTAGCGACAGGCGGGGGGCGGTTGGCTACACCTTC
d_gene: TRBD1; abundance: few; j_gene: TRBJ1-4; v_gene: TRBV6-5; CDR3aa: CASSYGGGPNEKLFF; CDR3nt: TGTGCCAGCAGTTACGGAGGGGGCCCTAATGAAAAACTGTTTTTT
d_gene: NA; abundance: NA; j_gene: TRBJ2-5; v_gene: TRBV21-1; CDR3aa: CASSPPASGGAEETQYF; CDR3nt: TGTGCCAGCAGCCCGCCGGCTAGCGGGGGGGCCGAAGAGACCCAGTACTTC
d_gene: NA; abundance: NA; j_gene: TRBJ2-7; v_gene: TRBV9; CDR3aa: CASSMTRDAGLSNEQYF; CDR3nt: TGTGCCAGCAGCATGACCCGGGACGCCGGACTTAGCAACGAGCAGTACTTC
d_gene: NA; abundance: NA; j_gene: TRBJ1-5; v_gene: TRBV19; CDR3aa: CASSVPPAGDQPQHF; CDR3nt: TGTGCCAGTAGTGTACCCCCTGCCGGGGATCAGCCCCAGCATTTT
d_gene: TRBD1; abundance: NA; j_gene: TRBJ1-3; v_gene: TRBV2; CDR3aa: CASSRQGESNTLYF; CDR3nt: TGTGCCAGCAGTCGGCAGGGGGAGTCAAACACCCTATATTTT
d_gene: NA; abundance: NA; j_gene: TRBJ2-5; v_gene: TRBV4-1; CDR3aa: CASSLSPRGEETQYF; CDR3nt: TGCGCCAGCAGCCTTAGCCCCAGGGGCGAGGAGACCCAGTACTTC
d_gene: TRBD2; abundance: NA; j_gene: TRBJ2-3; v_gene: TRBV20-1; CDR3aa: CSARPHWREGTDTQYF; CDR3nt: TGCAGTGCTAGACCCCATTGGCGGGAGGGCACAGATACGCAGTATTTT
d_gene: NA; abundance: NA; j_gene: TRBJ1-2; v_gene: TRBV29-1; CDR3aa: CSAVGDWVGYGYTF; CDR3nt: TGCAGCGCCGTCGGGGATTGGGTAGGCTATGGCTACACCTTC
d_gene: TRBD1; abundance: NA; j_gene: TRBJ1-5; v_gene: TRBV20-1; CDR3aa: CSASRGTGVGQPQHF; CDR3nt: TGCAGTGCTAGTCGTGGGACAGGGGTTGGCCAGCCCCAGCATTTT
d_gene: NA; abundance: NA; j_gene: TRBJ2-7; v_gene: TRBV7-9; CDR3aa: CASSSGPNYEQYF; CDR3nt: TGTGCCAGCAGCTCTGGGCCGAACTACGAGCAGTACTTC
d_gene: NA; abundance: few; j_gene: TRBJ2-3; v_gene: TRBV4-2; CDR3aa: CASSQVRGGALVDRPDTQYF; CDR3nt: TGTGCCAGCAGTCAAGTTAGGGGGGGGGCCTTGGTCGACCGCCCAGATACGCAGTATTTT
d_gene: TRBD1; abundance: few; j_gene: TRBJ2-1; v_gene: TRBV20-1; CDR3aa: CSASRQGLHNEQFF; CDR3nt: TGCAGTGCTAGTCGACAGGGGCTCCACAATGAGCAGTTCTTC
d_gene: TRBD1; abundance: NA; j_gene: TRBJ2-7; v_gene: TRBV2; CDR3aa: CASSGPPGQTYEQYF; CDR3nt: TGTGCCAGCAGTGGCCCGCCGGGACAGACCTACGAGCAGTACTTC
d_gene: NA; abundance: few; j_gene: TRBJ2-5; v_gene: TRBV29-1; CDR3aa: CSVDPGQETQYF; CDR3nt: TGCAGCGTTGACCCGGGCCAAGAGACCCAGTACTTC
d_gene: NA; abundance: few; j_gene: TRBJ2-7; v_gene: TRBV2; CDR3aa: CASSEIQGREQYF; CDR3nt: TGTGCCAGCAGTGAAATCCAGGGTAGAGAGCAGTACTTC
d_gene: NA; abundance: NA; j_gene: TRBJ1-2; v_gene: TRBV12-3/TRBV12-4; CDR3aa: CASSRTALSGYTF; CDR3nt: TGTGCCAGCAGTCGGACCGCTCTGAGTGGCTACACCTTC
d_gene: NA; abundance: NA; j_gene: TRBJ2-1; v_gene: TRBV4-1; CDR3aa: CASSQESGEQFF; CDR3nt: TGCGCCAGCAGCCAAGAATCCGGGGAGCAGTTCTTC
d_gene: NA; abundance: few; j_gene: TRBJ2-3; v_gene: TRBV20-1; CDR3aa: CSARDWMEQLTDMQYF; CDR3nt: TGCAGTGCTAGAGATTGGATGGAGCAACTCACAGATATGCAGTATTTT
d_gene: NA; abundance: few; j_gene: TRBJ2-7; v_gene: TRBV29-1; CDR3aa: CSVEVGTQSSHEQYF; CDR3nt: TGCAGCGTTGAAGTTGGGACTCAGAGCTCCCACGAGCAGTACTTC
d_gene: TRBD1; abundance: NA; j_gene: TRBJ2-7; v_gene: TRBV6-6; CDR3aa: CASSYMDRGYEQYF; CDR3nt: TGTGCCAGCAGTTACATGGACAGGGGCTACGAGCAGTACTTC
d_gene: TRBD2; abundance: NA; j_gene: TRBJ2-3; v_gene: TRBV20-1; CDR3aa: CSARASGGYTDTQYF; CDR3nt: TGCAGTGCTAGGGCTAGCGGGGGGTACACAGATACGCAGTATTTT
d_gene: TRBD2; abundance: few; j_gene: TRBJ2-1; v_gene: TRBV27; CDR3aa: CASSFPPGGAYNEQFF; CDR3nt: TGTGCCAGCAGTTTCCCTCCGGGAGGGGCCTACAATGAGCAGTTCTTC